The next 24 T cell receptor beta chains were all read from a single sample in a study of T-cell reconstitution after alpha-beta-depleted transplantation in children (dated by TCRdb to the mid-2010s). Libraries were constructed by PCR. The instrument was an Illumina HiSeq 2500. To normalize quantification of the TCRbeta repertoire, the TCR libraries were built with molecular barcoding that relied on unique molecular identifiers. In-frame beta chains were kept once TCRdb had trimmed the public reads at Q25 with fastp and called clones with MiXCR. Rows merge per CDR3 protein into single entries with the most common DNA and genes. This sample is represented by about 250,000 distinct CDR3 sequences; around 25% of them were singletons. 4.5% to 5.5% of the sample is taken by the ten largest. This specimen's treatment or condition label, interpreted: allogeneic hematopoietic cell transplantation with graft depleted of TCRalphabeta T cells and CD19 B cells.

Sequencing used PBMCs, mostly from graft donor cells, obtained 360 days after TCRalphabeta/CD19-depleted stem cell transplant. Receptors originate from a female patient between 2 and 15 years old who had a stem cell transplant for congenital amegakaryocytic thrombocytopenia, so the T cells may come from the graft donor.

The chain joins TRBV6-1 to TRBJ2-5; 13 bases are shared with TRBD2. V was clipped by 5 bases and J by 5 bases; unmatched bases: 8. The CDR3 is 16 amino acids. Per the germline V gene, CDR1 is MNHNS and CDR2 is SASEGT. CDR3 DNA: TGTGCCAGCAGTCTTTCACTAGCGGGAGGGGTCGAGACCCAGTACTTC. Translated: CASSLSLAGGVETQYF.

This chain links TRBV25-1 with TRBJ2-2, with D tentatively TRBD1 (5 bases). The CDR3 contains 14 residues. Trimming removed 3 bases at V and 7 bases at J, with 12 bases between. CDR1 is MGHDK and CDR2 is SYGVNS in the germline V gene. CDR3 DNA sequence: TGTGCCAGCAGTGACAGGGAAATCTACGGGGAGCTGTTTTTT. This gives the protein CASSDREIYGELFF.

This chain uses TRBV20-1 with TRBJ2-1; 8 nucleotides match TRBD2. V trimming: 0 bases; J trimming: 5 bases; junction bases outside the gene matches: 6. There are 15 residues in the CDR3. The germline CDR1 and CDR2 sequences are DFQATT and SNEGSKA (reference sequence). The CDR3 region has the DNA TGCAGTGCTAGAGATTTGATAGCGGGAAACAATGAGCAGTTCTTC. Translating gives CSARDLIAGNNEQFF.

V is TRBV12-3 or TRBV12-4 and J is TRBJ1-2; D not resolved. This CDR3 has 14 amino acids. The V end was cut by 3 bases, the J end by 5 bases, with 13 bases between. This CDR3 is CASSFSPPWYGYTF. DNA for the CDR3: TGTGCCAGCAGTTTCTCGCCCCCTTGGTATGGCTACACCTTC.

J is TRBJ2-1 and V is TRBV12-5; maybe TRBD1 (6 bases). CDR3 length: 18 amino acids. V dropped 6 bases and J dropped 5 bases, with 26 bases sitting between them. Germline V CDR1 and CDR2: LGHNT, FRNRAP. DNA of the CDR3: TGTGCTAGTGGGCCCCCAGGGGCACTCTCCTTATTACACAATGAGCAGTTCTTC. Translation: CASGPPGALSLLHNEQFF.

The chain couples TRBV29-1 to TRBJ2-3; no reliable D call. Germline V lookup: CDR1 SQVTM, CDR2 ANQGSEA. Trimming cost V 4 bases and J 2 bases, with 16 bases left between them. The CDR3 has 15 amino acids. The CDR3 protein is CSVVGHIFDTDTQYF. CDR3 nucleotide sequence: TGCAGCGTTGTTGGGCATATATTCGACACAGATACGCAGTATTTT.

CDR3 protein: CASSSWTRYNEQFF. DNA of the CDR3: TGTGCCAGCAGCTCCTGGACTAGATACAATGAGCAGTTCTTC. This chain connects TRBV7-9 to TRBJ2-1, with 7 bases fitting TRBD2. V shed 4 bases and J 4 bases; nucleotides not matched to a gene: 4. Germline CDR1 SEHNR, CDR2 FQNEAQ (reference sequence). The CDR3 contains 14 residues.

The J gene is TRBJ2-1, the V gene TRBV27; 8 bases fit TRBD1. The CDR3 sequence is 19 residues long. CDR1 and CDR2 from the germline V gene are MNHEY and SMNVEV (reference sequence). Losses at the gene ends were 10 bases for V and 8 bases for J; bases not matched to a gene: 28. CDR3 DNA sequence: TGTGCCATCCAAAACAGGGGGTCGGGACTCGCTGGTACAAGTCATGAGCAGTTCTTC. Its protein is CAIQNRGSGLAGTSHEQFF.

The chain uses TRBV4-1 and TRBJ1-1, with a tentative D call TRBD1 (5 bases). The CDR3 contains 17 residues. V lost 2 bases, J lost 4 bases, and 20 bases lay in between. From germline, CDR1 is MGHRA and CDR2 YSYEKL. CDR3 DNA: TGCGCCAGCAGCCAACCCCACGTGATCCGGGACGGCACTGAAGCTTTCTTT. As protein: CASSQPHVIRDGTEAFF.

This clonotype was detected a few times. The genes are TRBV24-1 and TRBJ2-7; TRBD1 matches 7 bases. CDR3 length: 15 amino acids. Germline CDR1 KGHDR, CDR2 SFDVKD. After removal of 3 bases from V and 0 bases from J, the junction contained 4 bases not matched to a gene. CDR3: CATSDPGTDSYEQYF. DNA of the CDR3: TGTGCCACCAGTGATCCCGGGACAGACTCCTACGAGCAGTACTTC.

V gene TRBV7-8 combines with J gene TRBJ2-5, with D tentatively TRBD1 or TRBD2 (5 bases each). The CDR3 covers 14 residues. Germline-derived CDR1 and CDR2 are SGHVS and FQNEAQ. V shed 5 bases and J shed 4 bases, with 14 bases lying between them. For the CDR3, the DNA is TGTGCCAGCAGCCTGGGACCGGCATTAGAGACCCAGTACTTC. Translation gives CASSLGPALETQYF.

This clonotype was picked up one time. The chain joins TRBV5-1 to TRBJ1-6; perhaps TRBD1 as D (5 bases). Germline V gene sequence: CDR1 SGHRS, CDR2 YFSETQ. The ends were cut back, 4 bases at V and 7 bases at J, with 12 bases in the middle. The CDR3 has 14 amino acids. This CDR3 is CASSKDTANSPLHF. The CDR3, as DNA: TGCGCCAGCAGCAAGGACACGGCCAATTCACCCCTCCACTTT.

This clonotype turned up a few times. The rearrangement joins TRBV7-3 to TRBJ2-3; 8 positions match TRBD2. Per the germline V gene, CDR1 is SGHTA and CDR2 is FQGTGA. This CDR3 spans 15 amino acids. J gave up 3 bases and V 2 bases, and 4 bases lay outside the gene matches. CDR3 loop: CASSLGGGRTDTQYF. DNA of the CDR3: TGTGCCAGCAGCTTAGGGGGCGGGAGGACAGATACGCAGTATTTT.

The V and J genes are TRBV10-3 and TRBJ1-1; D unclear. The germline V and J ends were trimmed by 3 bases and 6 bases, with 14 bases remaining between them. The germline V gene encodes CDR1 ENHRY and CDR2 SYGVKD. The CDR3 is 14 residues long. CDR3 protein: CAISESRAGSEAFF. CDR3 bases: TGTGCCATCAGTGAATCGCGAGCCGGATCTGAAGCTTTCTTT.

The V gene is TRBV10-3, the J gene TRBJ2-5; D perhaps matches TRBD1 (6 bases). This CDR3 is built from 17 residues. Germline CDR1 and CDR2: ENHRY and SYGVKD. Between the trimmed V and J ends, which lost 0 bases and 1 base, there was a span of 15 bases. The CDR3 reads CAISESSGQGPQETQYF. CDR3 coding DNA: TGTGCCATCAGTGAGTCGTCGGGGCAGGGGCCCCAAGAGACCCAGTACTTC.

In its sample, this clonotype was seen a few times. The rearrangement uses TRBV29-1 and TRBJ2-4, with TRBD2 identical over 7 bases. CDR1 is SQVTM, CDR2 ANQGSEA, per germline. V trimming: 5 bases; J trimming: 0 bases; junction bases outside the gene matches: 4. This CDR3 contains 14 residues. The CDR3 DNA follows: TGCAGCGTTTGGGAGGGTATAGCCAAAAACATTCAGTACTTC. It encodes CSVWEGIAKNIQYF.

The V gene is TRBV12-3 or TRBV12-4, the J gene TRBJ2-1; TRBD1 agrees at 8 bases. The CDR3 covers 16 residues. V was pared by 5 bases and J by 3 bases, with 9 bases of the junction left unmatched. CDR3 coding DNA: TGTGCCAGCAGTCCATCGCAGACAGGGGTCTACAATGAGCAGTTCTTC. It translates to CASSPSQTGVYNEQFF.

This clonotype was found a few times. The chain couples TRBV6-4 to TRBJ2-1; 10 bases line up with TRBD2. Germline CDR1 is MRHNA and CDR2 is SNTAGT. Trimming removed 3 bases from V and 4 bases from J; junction bases left unmatched: 3. The CDR3 sequence is 15 residues long. CDR3 sequence (DNA): TGTGCCAGCAGTGAACTAGCGGGAAGGTACAATGAGCAGTTCTTC. Amino acids: CASSELAGRYNEQFF.

In its sample, this clonotype was seen a few times. The junction departs from the called germline gene at one end, perhaps through a read error. J is TRBJ2-5 and V is TRBV20-1; 8 nucleotides line up with TRBD2. The CDR3 loop spans 15 amino acids. The germline CDR1 and CDR2 sequences are DFQATT and SNEGSKA (reference sequence). The CDR3 region has the DNA TGCAGTACTAGTGGGGAGCGGGGGTTAGGAGAGACCCAGTACTTC. Encoded protein: CSTSGERGLGETQYF.

The gene calls are TRBV12-3 or TRBV12-4 and TRBJ2-1; 10 nucleotides match TRBD2. Trimming removed 8 bases from V and 9 bases from J; junction bases left unmatched: 7. CDR3 length equals 13 residues. The CDR3 nucleotides read TGTGCCAGCGGGCCTAGCGGGAGAGGTGAGCAGTTCTTC. Translating gives CASGPSGRGEQFF.

This sequence joins TRBV12-3 or TRBV12-4 and TRBJ2-2, with 8 bases lining up with TRBD2. This CDR3 is built from 17 residues. The V gene end was trimmed by 6 bases and the J gene end by 6 bases; junction bases not matched to a gene: 15. The CDR3 DNA reads TGTGCCAGCAGCCCTTTACCGGGACTAGTCAACTCCGGGGAGCTGTTTTTT. Protein sequence: CASSPLPGLVNSGELFF.

This clonotype has just a few counts. This chain joins TRBV10-2 and TRBJ2-3; the D call may be TRBD1 or TRBD2 (5 bases each). This CDR3 is built from 14 residues. V was cut by 7 bases and J by 2 bases, with 13 bases left in between. Germline V gene lookup returns CDR1 WSHSY and CDR2 SAAADI. The CDR3 DNA follows: TGCGCCAGCAAAAGGGACCCCTCCACAGATACGCAGTATTTT. This encodes CASKRDPSTDTQYF.

This clonotype was counted many times. This chain connects TRBV20-1 to TRBJ2-5, with D possibly being TRBD1 or TRBD2 (6 bases each). V lost 3 bases and J lost 5, with 19 bases in between. The CDR3 loop spans 15 amino acids. Germline V gives CDR1 DFQATT, CDR2 SNEGSKA (reference sequence). CDR3 DNA sequence: TGCAGTGCTAGGCCCCCACGGGGGCTCACGGAGACCCAGTACTTC. Its translation is CSARPPRGLTETQYF.

This clonotype was seen more than once but under ten times. The chain joins TRBV12-5 to TRBJ1-2; D is possibly TRBD1 (5 bases). This CDR3 contains 13 residues. The V end lost 9 bases, the J end lost 4 bases, and 15 bases lay between the germline ends. The germline V gene has CDR1 LGHNT and CDR2 FRNRAP. The CDR3 sequence: CARPGRGGYGYTF. In DNA, the CDR3 is TGTGCTAGGCCCGGCCGGGGGGGCTATGGCTACACCTTC.